A single sample is the source of the 29 T cell receptor beta chains below, sequenced in a study of shared clonotypes between healthy human individuals. Terminally differentiated effector memory CD45RA+ cells were excluded by CCR7 positive selection of CD45RO-negative cells. Sequencing was performed with immunoSEQ multiplex PCR; in TCRdb, only in-frame clones are kept and a portion is missing. Of about 870,000 clones detected, roughly 92% appear once; the ten largest clones hold approximately 25%. Sample: naive CD8+ T cells sorted from blood. The origin of the receptors is a man younger than 40 in good health.

In DNA form, the CDR3 reads TGCAGCGTTGCTAGGACAGGGGGCCCAATTTCTGGAAACACCATATATTTT. It yields the protein CSVARTGGPISGNTIYF. This rearrangement joins TRBV29-1 to TRBJ1-3; TRBD1 aligns across 11 bases. Germline-derived CDR1 and CDR2 are SQVTM and ANQGSEA. Germline trimming cut 4 bases from V and 1 base from J; bases unmatched to any gene: 9. The CDR3 runs to 17 residues.

The rearrangement uses TRBV27 and TRBJ2-7, with a tentative D call TRBD2 (5 bases). The CDR3 sequence is 14 residues long. V shed 2 bases and J shed 2 bases, with 10 bases lying between them. Germline CDR1 and CDR2: MNHEY and SMNVEV (reference sequence). Written as DNA, the CDR3 is TGTGCCAGCAGTTTAGCGGGTCTCCCCTACGAGCAGTACTTC. Its protein product is CASSLAGLPYEQYF.

Only a few counts were recorded for this clone. The gene calls are TRBV15 and TRBJ1-5; the D gene is possibly TRBD1 (5 bases). The germline CDR1 and CDR2 sequences are LNHNV and YYDKDF (reference sequence). CDR3 length: 12 amino acids. The V and J ends lost 5 bases and 5 bases respectively, with 7 bases between them. DNA for the CDR3: TGTGCCACCAGCGGAGGGGATCAGCCCCAGCATTTT. It specifies CATSGGDQPQHF.

The chain employs TRBV6-6 and TRBJ1-3; D uncertain. In germline, CDR1 is MNHNY, CDR2 SVGAGI (reference sequence). The CDR3 runs to 15 residues. Trimming took 5 bases from V and 4 from J, leaving 15 bases between them. The DNA for the CDR3 is TGTGCCAGCAGTCCCGGACCCCCAGCCGGAAACACCATATATTTT. Protein product: CASSPGPPAGNTIYF.

V gene TRBV5-5 combines with J gene TRBJ2-2; no clear D gene. Germline CDR1 reads SGHKS; CDR2 reads YYEKEE (reference sequence). The CDR3 totals 11 residues. The ends were cut back, 2 bases at V and 7 bases at J, with 3 bases in the middle. The CDR3, as DNA: TGTGCCAGCAGCTTTAACGGGGAGCTGTTTTTT. This gives the protein CASSFNGELFF.

This clone was seen once. This chain connects TRBV18 to TRBJ2-1; D may correspond to TRBD1 or TRBD2 (6 bases each). Trimming shortened V by 10 bases and J by 5 bases, and 12 bases separated the two germline ends. The CDR3 is made up of 12 amino acids. CDR1 is KGHSH, CDR2 LQKENI, per germline. The CDR3 nucleotides read TGTGCCACCTCTAGGGGGGACAATGAGCAGTTCTTC. It codes for CATSRGDNEQFF.

The V call is TRBV11-2, the J call TRBJ2-1, with TRBD1 matching over 9 bases. In germline, CDR1 is SGHAT, CDR2 FQNNGV. V lost 3 bases to trimming and J lost 8 bases; unmatched junction nucleotides: 8. The CDR3 totals 15 residues. Here the CDR3 DNA reads TGTGCCAGCAGCTTCCGGGACAGGGCGGGGGATGAGCAGTTCTTC. It is translated as CASSFRDRAGDEQFF. The full variable domain, its missing parts supplied by reference TRBV11-2 and TRBJ2-1, is EAGVAQSPRYKIIEKRQSVAFWCNPISGHATLYWYQQILGQGPKLLIQFQNNGVVDDSQLPKDRFSAERLKGVDSTLKIQPAKLEDSAVYLCASSFRDRAGDEQFFGPGTRLTVL.

CDR3 amino acids: CASSSTRPTDTQYF. The CDR3 nucleotides are TGTGCCAGCAGTTCTACCCGTCCCACAGATACGCAGTATTTT. The chain combines TRBV27 with TRBJ2-3; D is unclear. Germline CDR1 is MNHEY and CDR2 is SMNVEV (reference sequence). V lost 4 bases and J lost 2, with 10 bases in between. The CDR3 is 14 amino acids.

The J gene is TRBJ2-2, the V gene TRBV5-8; D is ambiguous. The CDR3 has 13 amino acids. Trimming removed 3 bases at V and 3 bases at J, with 6 bases between. Per germline, CDR1 SGHTS and CDR2 YDEGEE. The chain's CDR3 is CASSSGDTGELFF. CDR3 coding DNA: TGTGCCAGCAGCTCGGGCGACACCGGGGAGCTGTTTTTT.

The chain carries TRBV15 and TRBJ1-3; unclear D gene. The CDR3 is 17 residues long. Trimming removed 0 bases from V and 0 bases from J, with 12 bases in between. CDR1 is LNHNV and CDR2 is YYDKDF in the germline V gene (reference sequence). DNA of the CDR3: TGTGCCACCAGCAGAGAGCCGACCGCCAACTCTGGAAACACCATATATTTT. This codes for CATSREPTANSGNTIYF.

The rearrangement uses TRBV2 and TRBJ1-1; weak D call: TRBD1 (5 bases). The V end was cut by 5 bases, the J end by 1 base, with 17 bases between. This CDR3 is built from 16 residues. Per germline, CDR1 SNHLY and CDR2 FYNNEI. Here the CDR3 DNA reads TGTGCCAGCAGTCAGAGCTTGCTGACAGAGAACACTGAAGCTTTCTTT. It codes for CASSQSLLTENTEAFF.

V and J are TRBV9 and TRBJ2-2; weak D call: TRBD2 (6 bases). Germline V CDR1 and CDR2: SGDLS, YYNGEE. The V and J ends lost 0 bases and 7 bases respectively, with 13 bases between them. The CDR3 is 15 residues long. The CDR3 DNA is TGTGCCAGCAGCGTAGCCAACGGGGGAGGCGGGGAGCTGTTTTTT. Translation: CASSVANGGGGELFF.

Points on this clone: The sample has other DNA sequences that encode this CDR3 too. The V and J genes are TRBV9 and TRBJ1-2, with D possibly being TRBD1 (6 bases). This CDR3 region has 12 residues. V dropped 3 bases and J dropped 4 bases, with 7 bases sitting between them. The V gene's germline CDR1 is SGDLS and CDR2 YYNGEE. The CDR3 DNA reads as TGTGCCAGCAGCGACAGGGTCTATGGCTACACCTTC. As protein: CASSDRVYGYTF.

The genes are TRBV11-2 and TRBJ1-4, with unresolved D. Per germline, CDR1 SGHAT and CDR2 FQNNGV. This CDR3 region has 13 residues. V was clipped by 5 bases and J by 8 bases, with 12 bases between them. This CDR3 reads CASSLWMGEKLFF. CDR3 nucleotides: TGTGCCAGCAGCCTTTGGATGGGGGAAAAACTGTTTTTT.

This clone came up a few times. The chain recombines TRBV5-1 with TRBJ2-7, with 8 bases matching TRBD1. The junction had 2 bases not matched to a gene; V was cut back by 0 bases and J by 0 bases. Germline assignment: CDR1 SGHRS and CDR2 YFSETQ. The CDR3 is made up of 15 amino acids. The CDR3 spells CASSLEGQASYEQYF. CDR3 DNA: TGCGCCAGCAGCTTGGAGGGACAGGCCTCCTACGAGCAGTACTTC.

This chain connects TRBV9 to TRBJ2-7, with 7 bases fitting TRBD1. Per germline, CDR1 SGDLS and CDR2 YYNGEE. After removal of 3 bases from V and 0 bases from J, the junction contained 9 bases not matched to a gene. The length of the CDR3 is 16 residues. The CDR3 spells CASSGGQDTNSYEQYF. In DNA, the CDR3 is TGTGCCAGCAGCGGAGGACAGGACACAAACTCCTACGAGCAGTACTTC.

The rearrangement links TRBV7-9 to TRBJ2-7; 7 nucleotides line up with TRBD1. The CDR3 extends over 17 amino acids. Germline V lookup: CDR1 SEHNR, CDR2 FQNEAQ (reference sequence). V was clipped by 5 bases and J by 1 base; unmatched bases: 14. The CDR3 here is CASSNPPQGTTSYEQYF. CDR3 bases: TGTGCCAGCAGCAACCCCCCACAGGGGACAACATCCTACGAGCAGTACTTC.

The chain links TRBV28 to TRBJ2-3; TRBD2 agrees at 15 bases. Looked up from germline, CDR1 is MDHEN and CDR2 is SYDVKM. V was pared by 5 bases and J by 3 bases, with 3 bases of the junction left unmatched. This CDR3 has 16 residues. In nucleotides, the CDR3 is TGTGCCAGCAGTCTCGGGACTAGCGGGAGGACAGATACGCAGTATTTT. It translates to CASSLGTSGRTDTQYF.

This chain joins TRBV28 and TRBJ2-7; D possibly corresponds to TRBD2 (5 bases). Germline CDR1 reads MDHEN; CDR2 reads SYDVKM. This CDR3 has 13 amino acids. The ends were cut back, 8 bases at V and 8 bases at J, with 19 bases in the middle. The CDR3 coding sequence is TGTGCCAGCCTCCCCTCCTCGGGGTTCAAGCAGTACTTC. Translating it yields CASLPSSGFKQYF.

A word on this clone: At one of its ends the junction is not consistent with the germline gene, which may arise from a read error. The chain links TRBV6-1 to TRBJ2-7, with 7 bases aligning to TRBD1. This CDR3 has 13 amino acids. Germline V gene sequence: CDR1 MNHNS, CDR2 SASEGT. The CDR3 DNA reads as TGTGCCAGCAGGGAAGGGGGCACCTACGAGCAGTACTTC. Translation gives CASREGGTYEQYF.

The chain couples TRBV9 to TRBJ2-1, with 7 bases that match TRBD2. This CDR3 is 15 amino acids long. J lost 0 bases, V lost 3 bases, and 3 bases had no gene match. Germline V gives CDR1 SGDLS, CDR2 YYNGEE. The CDR3 region is CASSGPSGSYNEQFF. The CDR3 region has the DNA TGTGCCAGCAGCGGACCTAGCGGCTCCTACAATGAGCAGTTCTTC.

This clone was observed once. The CDR3 is CASSYYNEQFF. The CDR3 region has the DNA TGTGCCAGCAGCTATTACAATGAGCAGTTCTTC. The gene calls are TRBV5-5 and TRBJ2-1; D is unresolved. Germline CDR1 is SGHKS and CDR2 is YYEKEE (reference sequence). V shed 3 bases and J shed 4 bases, with 2 bases lying between them. The CDR3 extends over 11 amino acids.

The rearrangement uses TRBV11-2 and TRBJ2-2, with 11 bases matching TRBD2. Germline values: CDR1 SGHAT, CDR2 FQNNGV. Unmatched junction bases numbered 1, after V lost 1 base and J lost 0 bases. There are 17 residues in the CDR3. The CDR3 nucleotides read TGTGCCAGCAGCTTAGGACTAGCGGGACCGAACACCGGGGAGCTGTTTTTT. It is translated as CASSLGLAGPNTGELFF.

Concerning this clone itself: This sample includes further DNA sequences coding for the same CDR3. The chain combines TRBV6-1 with TRBJ1-5; D remains ambiguous. CDR1 and CDR2 (germline): MNHNS, SASEGT. V shed 2 bases and J shed 4 bases, with 6 bases lying between them. The CDR3 consists of 13 residues. The CDR3, as DNA: TGTGCCAGCAGTGAACGTGGGAATCAGCCCCAGCATTTT. Protein product: CASSERGNQPQHF.

The chain uses TRBV19 and TRBJ1-1, with D possibly TRBD1 on 5 matching bases. Between the trimmed V and J ends, which lost 3 bases and 2 bases, there was a span of 13 bases. CDR1 is LNHDA, CDR2 SQIVND, per germline (reference sequence). There are 15 residues in the CDR3. The CDR3 nucleotides read TGTGCCAGTAGTATCTCCCGGGACCCAAACACTGAAGCTTTCTTT. Protein: CASSISRDPNTEAFF. Combining the CDR3 with reference TRBV19 and TRBJ1-1 gives the whole variable domain DGGITQSPKYLFRKEGQNVTLSCEQNLNHDAMYWYRQDPGQGLRLIYYSQIVNDFQKGDIAEGYSVSREKKESFPLTVTSAQKNPTAFYLCASSISRDPNTEAFFGQGTRLTVV.

This clone was seen at least ten times. The sample contains more than one DNA sequence encoding this CDR3. V and J are TRBV6-1 and TRBJ2-3; 12 bases are shared with TRBD2. The length of the CDR3 is 15 residues. In germline, CDR1 is MNHNS, CDR2 SASEGT. V trimming: 4 bases; J trimming: 4 bases; junction bases outside the gene matches: 3. The DNA for the CDR3 is TGTGCCAGCAGTGGGCTAGCGGGAGGGCCAGATACGCAGTATTTT. Translation gives CASSGLAGGPDTQYF.

The chain recombines TRBV6-4 with TRBJ2-2; D is unresolved. This CDR3 has 16 amino acids. Trimming removed 0 bases at V and 0 bases at J, with 8 bases between. Germline V lookup: CDR1 MRHNA, CDR2 SNTAGT. This CDR3 is CASSDSLTANTGELFF. The CDR3 DNA follows: TGTGCCAGCAGTGACTCGCTTACAGCGAACACCGGGGAGCTGTTTTTT.

This chain uses TRBV7-8 with TRBJ1-5; 9 positions match TRBD1. CDR3 length: 15 residues. V lost 2 bases to trimming and J lost 4 bases; unmatched junction nucleotides: 3. Germline lookup yields CDR1 SGHVS and CDR2 FQNEAQ. The CDR3, as DNA: TGTGCCAGCAGCTTAACCGGGACAGGGAATCAGCCCCAGCATTTT. Translating gives CASSLTGTGNQPQHF.

This sequence joins TRBV4-1 and TRBJ2-7; either TRBD1 or TRBD2 may fit D (5 bases each). Germline assignment: CDR1 MGHRA and CDR2 YSYEKL. The CDR3 spans 16 residues. The V end lost 1 base, the J end lost 1 base, and 14 bases lay between the germline ends. CDR3 sequence reads: CASSQVPGTGSYEQYF. For the CDR3, the DNA is TGCGCCAGCAGCCAAGTTCCCGGGACGGGGTCCTACGAGCAGTACTTC.